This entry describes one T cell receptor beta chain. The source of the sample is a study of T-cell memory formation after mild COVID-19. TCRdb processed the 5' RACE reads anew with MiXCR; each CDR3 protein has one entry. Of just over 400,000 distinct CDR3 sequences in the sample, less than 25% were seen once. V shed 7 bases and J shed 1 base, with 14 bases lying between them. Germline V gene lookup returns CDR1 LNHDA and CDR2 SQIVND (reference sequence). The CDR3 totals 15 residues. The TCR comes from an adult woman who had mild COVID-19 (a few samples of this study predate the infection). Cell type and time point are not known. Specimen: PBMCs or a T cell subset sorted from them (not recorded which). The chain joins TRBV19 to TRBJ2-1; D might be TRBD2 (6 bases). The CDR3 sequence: CASKKGRGSYNEQFF. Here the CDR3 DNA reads TGTGCCAGTAAAAAGGGGCGGGGATCCTACAATGAGCAGTTCTTC.